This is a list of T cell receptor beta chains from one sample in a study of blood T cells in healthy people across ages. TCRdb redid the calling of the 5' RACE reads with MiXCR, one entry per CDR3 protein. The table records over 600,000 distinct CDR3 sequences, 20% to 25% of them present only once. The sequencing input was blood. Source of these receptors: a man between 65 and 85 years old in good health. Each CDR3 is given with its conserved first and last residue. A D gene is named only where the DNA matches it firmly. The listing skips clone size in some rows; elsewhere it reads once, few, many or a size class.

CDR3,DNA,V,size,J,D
CATSRRDYLTDTQYF,TGTGCCACCAGTCGGCGTGACTACCTCACAGATACGCAGTATTTT,TRBV24-1,-,TRBJ2-3,-
CASSLGGVPSYEQYF,TGTGCCAGCAGTTTAGGGGGAGTCCCATCCTACGAGCAGTACTTC,TRBV28,few,TRBJ2-7,-
CASSLEGTVDGYTF,TGCGCCAGCAGCTTGGAGGGGACGGTCGATGGCTACACCTTC,TRBV5-1,-,TRBJ1-2,-
CASSEIDRPNNEQFF,TGTGCCAGCAGTGAAATAGACAGACCGAACAATGAGCAGTTCTTC,TRBV2,few,TRBJ2-1,-
CASSRTGGGDTEAFF,TGCGCCAGCAGCAGGACAGGGGGTGGGGACACTGAAGCTTTCTTT,TRBV4-3,-,TRBJ1-1,TRBD1
CASSPSGSKNTGELFF,TGTGCCAGCAGCCCCAGCGGGAGTAAGAACACCGGGGAGCTGTTTTTT,TRBV2,few,TRBJ2-2,TRBD2
CASSLPRQETQYF,TGTGCCAGCAGTTTACCCAGACAAGAGACCCAGTACTTC,TRBV28,few,TRBJ2-5,-
CASSLGLAGGTYKNIQYF,TGTGCCAGCAGCCTGGGACTAGCGGGTGGAACCTACAAAAACATTCAGTACTTC,TRBV28,-,TRBJ2-4,TRBD2
CASSSATGSETQYF,TGTGCCAGCAGCTCGGCTACAGGGTCGGAGACCCAGTACTTC,TRBV5-6,few,TRBJ2-5,-
CASSLFQNTEAFF,TGTGCCAGCAGCTTATTCCAGAACACTGAAGCTTTCTTT,TRBV11-3,-,TRBJ1-1,-
CASSGTHTTEKLFF,TGTGCCAGCAGTGGGACCCACACTACTGAAAAACTGTTTTTT,TRBV28,-,TRBJ1-4,-
CASSESGGRNQPQHF,TGTGCCAGCAGCGAGTCAGGGGGCCGGAATCAGCCCCAGCATTTT,TRBV2,few,TRBJ1-5,TRBD1
CASRKEGTSTDTQYF,TGTGCCAGCAGGAAGGAGGGGACTAGCACAGATACGCAGTATTTT,TRBV2,few,TRBJ2-3,-
CASSSTQVQETQYF,TGTGCCAGCAGTTCCACACAGGTTCAGGAGACCCAGTACTTC,TRBV28,-,TRBJ2-5,-
CASSWGRNSNQPQHF,TGTGCCAGCAGTTGGGGGAGGAATAGCAATCAGCCCCAGCATTTT,TRBV12-3/TRBV12-4,-,TRBJ1-5,-
CSGGLGGRGNEQFF,TGCAGCGGGGGCTTAGGCGGGAGAGGCAATGAGCAGTTCTTC,TRBV29-1,many,TRBJ2-1,TRBD2
CAISDSGTSGYEQYF,TGTGCCATCAGTGATTCCGGGACTAGCGGCTACGAGCAGTACTTC,TRBV10-3,few,TRBJ2-7,TRBD2
CASSGGQRVAKNIQYF,TGTGCCAGTAGTGGGGGACAGCGGGTCGCCAAAAACATTCAGTACTTC,TRBV19,-,TRBJ2-4,-
CSASGDASSYEQYF,TGCAGTGCTAGTGGGGACGCGAGCTCCTACGAGCAGTACTTC,TRBV20-1,few,TRBJ2-7,-
CASSSGVDMNTEAFF,TGCGCCAGCAGCTCCGGTGTGGATATGAACACTGAAGCTTTCTTT,TRBV5-1,few,TRBJ1-1,-
CASSLRTSVYNEQFF,TGTGCCAGCAGCTTACGGACTAGCGTGTACAATGAGCAGTTCTTC,TRBV7-2,-,TRBJ2-1,TRBD2
CASGPWGIGGNTIYF,TGTGCCAGCGGTCCTTGGGGGATAGGTGGAAACACCATATATTTT,TRBV7-2,many,TRBJ1-3,-
CASSLHQGSRFFF,TGTGCCAGCAGTTTGCATCAGGGGTCCCGGTTTTTCTTT,TRBV27,-,TRBJ1-1,-
CAWSAGLAVPYEQYF,TGTGCCTGGAGTGCGGGACTAGCGGTACCCTACGAGCAGTACTTC,TRBV30,few,TRBJ2-7,TRBD2
CATSDPGGRTGTSRSSYNEQFF,TGTGCCACCAGTGACCCCGGGGGAAGGACAGGGACTAGCAGGAGCTCCTACAATGAGCAGTTCTTC,TRBV24-1,-,TRBJ2-1,-
CASSQAYQEAFF,TGTGCCAGCAGCCAAGCTTATCAGGAAGCTTTCTTT,TRBV3-1,many,TRBJ1-1,-
CASSQASGGMTYEQYF,TGTGCCAGCAGCCAAGCCTCCGGTGGTATGACCTACGAGCAGTACTTC,TRBV4-2,few,TRBJ2-7,-
CAGSLKLGDTQYF,TGCGCCGGCAGCTTGAAGTTGGGGGATACGCAGTATTTT,TRBV5-1,few,TRBJ2-3,-
CSASYWGLTYNEQFF,TGCAGTGCTAGTTATTGGGGCTTAACCTACAATGAGCAGTTCTTC,TRBV20-1,-,TRBJ2-1,-
CASSLRQANYGYTF,TGTGCCAGCAGCCTCCGACAGGCTAACTATGGCTACACCTTC,TRBV7-8,-,TRBJ1-2,-
CASSGRTAPTDTQYF,TGTGCCAGCAGCGGGAGGACGGCACCCACAGATACGCAGTATTTT,TRBV4-2,few,TRBJ2-3,-
CATSPTSSDYEQYF,TGTGCCACCTCACCCACTAGTAGTGACTACGAGCAGTACTTC,TRBV6-1,-,TRBJ2-7,-
CASSNDRAGEKLFF,TGTGCCAGCAGTAACGACAGGGCCGGGGAAAAACTGTTTTTT,TRBV6-2/TRBV6-3,-,TRBJ1-4,TRBD1
CASSSRPGTPDTQYF,TGTGCCAGCAGTTCGAGGCCAGGGACCCCAGATACGCAGTATTTT,TRBV7-2,-,TRBJ2-3,-
CASSLVGQPDVGGYTF,TGCGCCAGCAGCTTGGTGGGCCAGCCCGACGTAGGTGGCTACACCTTC,TRBV5-1,-,TRBJ1-2,-
CASSGQYTGELFF,TGCGCCAGCAGCGGACAGTACACCGGGGAGCTGTTTTTT,TRBV10-2,-,TRBJ2-2,-
CASTEEGFYGYTF,TGCGCCAGCACGGAGGAGGGGTTCTATGGCTACACCTTC,TRBV5-1,-,TRBJ1-2,-
CSASGRDEQYF,TGCAGTGCTAGTGGGCGCGATGAGCAGTACTTC,TRBV20-1,-,TRBJ2-7,-
CASSLAGARETQYF,TGTGCCAGCAGCTTAGCAGGGGCGCGGGAGACCCAGTACTTC,TRBV7-9,-,TRBJ2-5,-
CASSPFRGRATDGYTF,TGTGCCAGCAGTCCCTTCCGGGGCAGAGCTACGGATGGCTACACCTTC,TRBV12-3/TRBV12-4,-,TRBJ1-2,-
CAISESLTVNTEAFF,TGTGCCATCAGTGAGTCGCTGACAGTGAACACTGAAGCTTTCTTT,TRBV10-3,few,TRBJ1-1,-
CATSRDDGNTGELFF,TGTGCCACCAGCAGAGATGACGGGAACACCGGGGAGCTGTTTTTT,TRBV15,-,TRBJ2-2,-
CASSLRGASYNEQFF,TGTGCCAGCAGCTTGCGGGGGGCCTCCTACAATGAGCAGTTCTTC,TRBV7-8,few,TRBJ2-1,TRBD2
CASRAREGGSYNEQFF,TGTGCCAGCAGAGCGCGTGAGGGGGGGTCATACAATGAGCAGTTCTTC,TRBV25-1,few,TRBJ2-1,-
CASSFGSDNSYEQYF,TGCGCCAGCAGCTTTGGTAGTGACAACTCCTACGAGCAGTACTTC,TRBV5-1,few,TRBJ2-7,-
CARQRGGGEKAYEQYF,TGTGCCAGACAAAGGGGCGGGGGAGAAAAAGCCTACGAGCAGTACTTC,TRBV2,-,TRBJ2-7,TRBD2
CASSPSLDRAEFF,TGTGCCAGCAGCCCCTCATTAGACAGGGCCGAGTTCTTC,TRBV7-2,few,TRBJ2-5,TRBD1
CASSLFSGRDLINEQYF,TGTGCCAGCAGCTTATTCAGCGGGAGGGACCTAATCAACGAGCAGTACTTC,TRBV7-2,few,TRBJ2-7,TRBD2
CASSLQGESDTQYF,TGTGCCAGCAGCTTACAGGGGGAATCAGATACGCAGTATTTT,TRBV11-2,-,TRBJ2-3,TRBD1
CATSDPRTSGETQYF,TGTGCCACCAGTGATCCGAGGACTAGCGGGGAGACCCAGTACTTC,TRBV24-1,-,TRBJ2-5,TRBD2
CASSTGTSIFYEQYF,TGTGCCAGCAGTACCGGGACTAGTATATTCTACGAGCAGTACTTC,TRBV28,-,TRBJ2-7,TRBD2
CASSLVGQLVQETQYF,TGCGCCAGCAGCTTGGTAGGGCAGTTAGTTCAAGAGACCCAGTACTTC,TRBV5-1,few,TRBJ2-5,-
CSARDTALSTDTQYF,TGCAGTGCTAGAGACACAGCCCTTAGCACAGATACGCAGTATTTT,TRBV20-1,-,TRBJ2-3,-